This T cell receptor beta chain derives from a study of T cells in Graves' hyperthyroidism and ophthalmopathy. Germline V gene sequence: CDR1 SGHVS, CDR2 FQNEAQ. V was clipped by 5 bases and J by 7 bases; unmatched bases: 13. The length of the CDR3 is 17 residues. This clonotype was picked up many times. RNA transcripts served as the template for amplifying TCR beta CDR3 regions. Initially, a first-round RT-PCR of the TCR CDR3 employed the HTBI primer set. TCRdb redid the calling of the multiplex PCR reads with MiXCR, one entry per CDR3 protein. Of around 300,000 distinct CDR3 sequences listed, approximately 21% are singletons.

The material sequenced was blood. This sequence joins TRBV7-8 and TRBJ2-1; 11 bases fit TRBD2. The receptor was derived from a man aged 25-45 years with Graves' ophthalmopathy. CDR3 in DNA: TGTGCCAGCAGCGGATCGCTGACTAGCGGGATTGGGAATGAGCAGTTCTTC. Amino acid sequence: CASSGSLTSGIGNEQFF.